This is a list of T cell receptor beta chains from one sample in a study of metastatic and nonmetastatic thyroid tumors. TCRdb re-called the PCR reads through MiXCR. The sample holds 9,500 to 11,000 clones, roughly 30% seen once. Sequencing was carried out using tumor tissue. The source is a female donor with papillary thyroid cancer or a benign thyroid nodule (not recorded which). Some clones in this sample may be carry-over from other donors' samples. Each CDR3 is given with its conserved first and last residue. A D gene is named only where the DNA matches it firmly. The size entry is marked missing in some rows and otherwise reads once, few, many or a size class.

J: TRBJ1-2; D: NA; size: NA; V: TRBV6-1; DNA: TGTGCCAGCAACAAACCCTGGAACTATGTCTACACCTTC; CDR3: CASNKPWNYVYTF
J: TRBJ2-1; D: NA; size: many; V: TRBV28; DNA: TGTGCCAGCAGTCTCGCTTGGGTGGATGAGCAGTTCTTC; CDR3: CASSLAWVDEQFF
J: TRBJ2-1; D: NA; size: NA; V: TRBV20-1; DNA: TGCAGTGCCGAGGACCGGATGGGTGCCAATGAGCAGTTCTTC; CDR3: CSAEDRMGANEQFF
J: TRBJ2-3; D: TRBD2; size: medium-sized; V: TRBV20-1; DNA: TGCAGTGCTATGTCTAGCGGGAAGGTAGATACGCAGTATTTT; CDR3: CSAMSSGKVDTQYF
J: TRBJ2-1; D: NA; size: medium-sized; V: TRBV27; DNA: TGTGCCAGCAGTTTATCCCCTAGGATTTTAGAGCAGTTCTTC; CDR3: CASSLSPRILEQFF
J: TRBJ2-5; D: NA; size: NA; V: TRBV4-1; DNA: TGCGCCAGCAGCCAAAGGCCCGGGGGAGAAGAGACCCAGTACTTC; CDR3: CASSQRPGGEETQYF
J: TRBJ1-2; D: TRBD1; size: few; V: TRBV30; DNA: TGTGCCTGGAGTAGCGGGACAGGGAATAACTATGGCTACACCTTC; CDR3: CAWSSGTGNNYGYTF
J: TRBJ2-7; D: TRBD2; size: medium-sized; V: TRBV29-1; DNA: TGCAGCGTCCGGACTAGCGGGAGCTACGAGCAGTACTTC; CDR3: CSVRTSGSYEQYF
J: TRBJ2-1; D: NA; size: NA; V: TRBV5-1; DNA: TGCGCCAGCAGCTTGGACTCCCGTATCAATGAGCAGTTCTTC; CDR3: CASSLDSRINEQFF
J: TRBJ1-6; D: NA; size: NA; V: TRBV6-1; DNA: TGTGCCAGCAGTGAGCGTATCACGGGATCACCCCTCCACTTT; CDR3: CASSERITGSPLHF
J: TRBJ1-2; D: TRBD1; size: NA; V: TRBV12-3/TRBV12-4; DNA: TGTGCCAGCAGCGGGACAGGGGGCTGGAACTATTGCTACACCTTC; CDR3: CASSGTGGWNYCYTF
J: TRBJ2-3; D: NA; size: once; V: TRBV20-1; DNA: TGCAGTGCTAGAGACCGACTAGCAGATACGCAGTATTTT; CDR3: CSARDRLADTQYF
J: TRBJ2-3; D: TRBD2; size: NA; V: TRBV5-1; DNA: TGCGCCAGCAGCTTGGGACTAGCACCGACCCACACAGATACGCAGTATTTT; CDR3: CASSLGLAPTHTDTQYF
J: TRBJ2-3; D: TRBD2; size: NA; V: TRBV5-1; DNA: TGCGCCAGCAGAATGGGACTAGCGGGAGTCGTAGATACGCAGTATTTT; CDR3: CASRMGLAGVVDTQYF
J: TRBJ1-5; D: NA; size: NA; V: TRBV27; DNA: TGTGTCAGCAGTGAGGATAGCAATCAGCCCCAGCATTTT; CDR3: CVSSEDSNQPQHF
J: TRBJ2-5; D: NA; size: medium-sized; V: TRBV11-2; DNA: TGTGCCAGCAGCTTATCTCTAGGTTCAGAGACCCAGTACTTC; CDR3: CASSLSLGSETQYF
J: TRBJ2-5; D: TRBD2; size: NA; V: TRBV6-5; DNA: TGTGCCAGCAGTTCCCACCGGGGGGAGGCGGGAGCCCAAGAGACCCAGTACTTC; CDR3: CASSSHRGEAGAQETQYF
J: TRBJ2-2; D: TRBD1; size: NA; V: TRBV5-1; DNA: TGCGCCAGCTTTGCAGGGGGCGCTAACGGGGAGCTGTTTTTT; CDR3: CASFAGGANGELFF
J: TRBJ2-7; D: TRBD1; size: few; V: TRBV10-1; DNA: TGCGCCAGCAGTGAGGGACAGGGGGCCTCCTACGAGCAGTACTTC; CDR3: CASSEGQGASYEQYF
J: TRBJ2-2; D: TRBD1; size: medium-sized; V: TRBV7-2; DNA: TGTGCCAGCAGCCGGGGACAGGTGGACACCGGGGAGCTGTTTTTT; CDR3: CASSRGQVDTGELFF
J: TRBJ2-3; D: TRBD2; size: medium-sized; V: TRBV5-6; DNA: TGTGCCAGCAGCTTTGAGCGGGAGTACGCAGATACGCAGTATTTT; CDR3: CASSFEREYADTQYF
J: TRBJ2-1; D: NA; size: medium-sized; V: TRBV12-3/TRBV12-4; DNA: TGTGCCAGCACTTTTTACGGTGAGCAGTTCTTC; CDR3: CASTFYGEQFF
J: TRBJ2-4; D: NA; size: large; V: TRBV27; DNA: TGTGCCAGCAGTTTAATCGCGGGGGAGGGGGGAAACATTCAGTACTTC; CDR3: CASSLIAGEGGNIQYF
J: TRBJ2-7; D: NA; size: medium-sized; V: TRBV6-1; DNA: TGTGCCAGCAAAATTAGAAAACCAAAATCCTACGAGCAGTACTTC; CDR3: CASKIRKPKSYEQYF
J: TRBJ2-1; D: TRBD2; size: medium-sized; V: TRBV5-1; DNA: TGCGCCAGCAGTCGGAGGGGACTAGTCACCTACAATGAGCAGTTCTTC; CDR3: CASSRRGLVTYNEQFF
J: TRBJ2-7; D: NA; size: NA; V: TRBV28; DNA: TGTGCCAGCAGTTTAGGTGGAAACAACCTTGGGCAGTACTTC; CDR3: CASSLGGNNLGQYF
J: TRBJ1-2; D: NA; size: NA; V: TRBV4-1; DNA: TGCGCCAGCAGCCAAGCCAGGGGAGATGACTATGGCTACACCTTC; CDR3: CASSQARGDDYGYTF
J: TRBJ2-7; D: NA; size: NA; V: TRBV10-2; DNA: TGCGCCAGCAGGCCTCAGGGCTTAGGGGTCTACGAGCAGTACTTC; CDR3: CASRPQGLGVYEQYF
J: TRBJ2-7; D: TRBD1; size: NA; V: TRBV5-6; DNA: TGTGCCAGCAGCTTAAGGGGACAGGGAGTCTACGAGCAGTACTTC; CDR3: CASSLRGQGVYEQYF
J: TRBJ2-1; D: NA; size: NA; V: TRBV20-1; DNA: TGCAGTGCTAAGATACATGGGGGGTCAGGTGAGCAGTTCTTC; CDR3: CSAKIHGGSGEQFF
J: TRBJ2-7; D: TRBD2; size: once; V: TRBV20-1; DNA: TGCAGTGCTAGGCGGACTAGCAGCTCCTACGAGCAGTACTTC; CDR3: CSARRTSSSYEQYF
J: TRBJ2-7; D: TRBD1; size: NA; V: TRBV5-1; DNA: TGCGCCAGCAGCTACAGGGGGAAGGCCTACGAGCAGTACTTC; CDR3: CASSYRGKAYEQYF
J: TRBJ1-2; D: TRBD1; size: NA; V: TRBV30; DNA: TGTGCCTGGAGTTTCACCGGGACAGGGAACGGCTACACCTTC; CDR3: CAWSFTGTGNGYTF
J: TRBJ2-7; D: NA; size: medium-sized; V: TRBV28; DNA: TGTGCCAGCAGTTTAGCGGGTCAGGGGAAAGACGAGCAGTACTTC; CDR3: CASSLAGQGKDEQYF
J: TRBJ1-5; D: TRBD1; size: NA; V: TRBV11-2; DNA: TGTGCCAGCAGCAAAAATTCCGTGGGTCAGGGGGCGCGTAATCAGCCCCAGCATTTT; CDR3: CASSKNSVGQGARNQPQHF
J: TRBJ2-5; D: TRBD2; size: NA; V: TRBV5-1; DNA: TGCGCCAGCAGCCTCCTGGGAGGTGGCGGGGGACAAGAGACCCAGTACTTC; CDR3: CASSLLGGGGGQETQYF
J: TRBJ1-1; D: TRBD1; size: few; V: TRBV28; DNA: TGTGCCAGCAGGCCCCGGGACAGGTTGAACACTGAAGCTTTCTTT; CDR3: CASRPRDRLNTEAFF